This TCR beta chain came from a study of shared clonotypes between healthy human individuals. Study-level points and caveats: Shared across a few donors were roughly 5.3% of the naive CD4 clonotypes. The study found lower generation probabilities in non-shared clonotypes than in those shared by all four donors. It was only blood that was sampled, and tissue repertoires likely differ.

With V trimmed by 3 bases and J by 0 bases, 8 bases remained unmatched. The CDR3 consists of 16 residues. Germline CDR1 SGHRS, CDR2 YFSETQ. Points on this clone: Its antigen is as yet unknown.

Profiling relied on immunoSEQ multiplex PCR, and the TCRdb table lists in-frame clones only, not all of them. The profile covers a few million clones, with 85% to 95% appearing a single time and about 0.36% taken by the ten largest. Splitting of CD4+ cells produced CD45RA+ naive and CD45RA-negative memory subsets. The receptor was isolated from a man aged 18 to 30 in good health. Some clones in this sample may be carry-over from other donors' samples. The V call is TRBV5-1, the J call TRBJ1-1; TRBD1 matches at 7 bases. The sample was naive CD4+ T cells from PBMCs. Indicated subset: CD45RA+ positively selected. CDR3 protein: CASSSGQAIMNTEAFF. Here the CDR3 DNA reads TGCGCCAGCAGCTCAGGACAGGCCATCATGAACACTGAAGCTTTCTTT. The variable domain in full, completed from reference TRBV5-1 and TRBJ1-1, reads KAGVTQTPRYLIKTRGQQVTLSCSPISGHRSVSWYQQTPGQGLQFLFEYFSETQRNKGNFPGRFSGRQFSNSRSEMNVSTLELGDSALYLCASSSGQAIMNTEAFFGQGTRLTVV.